A single sample is the source of the 2 T cell receptor beta chains below, sequenced in a study of blood T cell repertoires in COVID-19. Using immunoSEQ multiplex PCR, the repertoire was profiled, and TCRdb retains in-frame clones only, with some absent. The sample lists about 240,000 clones; about 90% were seen once. Input material: peripheral blood. Receptor source: a man in his fifties or sixties who had recovered from COVID-19.

The chain combines TRBV3-1 (or the pseudogene TRBV3-2) with TRBJ2-3; 7 bases are shared with TRBD1. Trimming removed 5 bases from V and 2 bases from J; junction bases left unmatched: 7. The CDR3 covers 15 residues. Germline V gene sequence: CDR1 LGHDT, CDR2 YNNKEL (reference sequence). Written as DNA, the CDR3 is TGTGCCAGCAGCGGACAGGTTTCGATCACAGATACGCAGTATTTT. Amino acids: CASSGQVSITDTQYF.

The chain recombines TRBV5-1 with TRBJ1-1; unclear D gene. V was trimmed by 0 bases and J by 0 bases, leaving 6 bases between them. This CDR3 contains 14 residues. Germline V gene lookup returns CDR1 SGHRS and CDR2 YFSETQ. CDR3 residues: CASSLASLNTEAFF. The CDR3 coding sequence is TGCGCCAGCAGCTTGGCCTCGTTGAACACTGAAGCTTTCTTT.